This T cell receptor (beta chain) was profiled in a study of shared clonotypes between healthy human individuals. Study overall: Donor ages ranged 18 to 49 years: a couple of women, a few men.

Data came from immunoSEQ multiplex PCR; TCRdb stores just in-frame clones and leaves some out. This table holds about 1.5 million clones, approximately 98% found once. All donors were healthy HIV-negative adults lacking recent acute infections or vaccinations. The ends lost 5 bases at V and 4 bases at J; junction bases unmatched: 8. The germline V gene has CDR1 SGHVS and CDR2 FNYEAQ. The CDR3 consists of 15 residues. Study-wide results and limits: Across subsets, estimated richness was generally greater for naive than for memory populations.

Remarks on this clone: Its target is not known.

The chain employs TRBV7-6 and TRBJ1-5; 7 bases match TRBD1. The TCR was taken from a man between 25 and 39 years old in good health. The sequenced sample consisted of naive CD4+ T cells sorted from blood. Specified subset: CD45RA+ positively selected. CDR3 in DNA: TGTGCCAGCAGCCGGGAAACAGGGGCTAATCAGCCCCAGCATTTT. Protein product: CASSRETGANQPQHF. Supplemented by reference TRBV7-6 and TRBJ1-5, the full variable domain reads GAGVSQSPRYKVTKRGQDVALRCDPISGHVSLYWYRQALGQGPEFLTYFNYEAQQDKSGLPNDRFSAERPEGSISTLTIQRTEQRDSAMYRCASSRETGANQPQHFGDGTRLSIL.